This TCR beta chain was obtained from a study of T cell responses to AZD1222 COVID-19 vaccine. Germline CDR1 SQVTM, CDR2 ANQGSEA. The CDR3 length is 10 residues. Trimming removed 7 bases from V and 4 bases from J, with 7 bases in between. Clones were sequenced by immunoSEQ multiplex PCR, and TCRdb holds only the in-frame ones, with some missing. Found here are about 130,000 clones, just under 95% of them singletons; the top ten hold around 1.1%. The study's findings and limits: Clonal diversity was possibly underestimated; the donors were predominantly white British and more often female. Increases in Spike-specific TCR breadth and depth were seen after two AZD1222 doses.

Points on this clone: What it binds is not known.

V gene TRBV29-1 combines with J gene TRBJ2-5; maybe TRBD2 (5 bases). The TCR sequence derives from an adult who received the AZD1222 COVID-19 vaccine. This specimen was peripheral blood, taken 28 days after the second AZD1222 dose. CDR3 in amino acids: CSGGGETQYF. CDR3 coding DNA: TGCAGCGGTGGAGGAGAGACCCAGTACTTC.